These 26 T cell receptor beta chains were sequenced from one sample in a study of graft-versus-host responses after intestinal transplantation. Clones were read by immunoSEQ multiplex PCR, and TCRdb kept only the in-frame ones, dropping some. The sample holds some 1,600 clones, about 62% seen once. The study plated some 200,000 CFSE-labeled responders with some 200,000 irradiated, violet-dye-labeled stimulators. Here the sequenced sample was alloreactive CD8+ T cells from a mixed lymphocyte reaction culture, taken before transplantation. Subset in this sample: CFSE-low proliferating T cells sorted from roughly six-day pre-transplant mixed lymphocyte reaction (GvH or HvG direction). The receptors shown here come from a human patient who was an organ donor for intestinal transplantation.

This chain joins TRBV28 and TRBJ1-1; D possibly corresponds to TRBD1 (5 bases). V lost 1 base, J lost 8 bases, and 14 bases lay in between. The CDR3 is made up of 14 amino acids. Germline V lookup: CDR1 MDHEN, CDR2 SYDVKM. DNA for the CDR3: TGTGCCAGCAGTTTATCAGGGACTGGGGCCGAAGCTTTCTTT. It specifies CASSLSGTGAEAFF.

The gene calls are TRBV27 and TRBJ1-2, with unresolved D. Looked up from germline, CDR1 is MNHEY and CDR2 is SMNVEV (reference sequence). CDR3 size: 12 residues. V was pared by 6 bases and J by 4 bases, with 9 bases between. In DNA, the CDR3 is TGTGCCAGCAGCCCGAACCTCTATGGCTACACCTTC. This gives the protein CASSPNLYGYTF.

V gene TRBV7-9 combines with J gene TRBJ2-6; D gene unclear. CDR1 SEHNR and CDR2 FQNEAQ come from the germline V gene (reference sequence). V lost 10 bases and J 4 bases, leaving 8 bases between the germline ends. The CDR3 is 12 residues long. CDR3 protein: CATRLGANVLTF. CDR3 nucleotides: TGTGCCACCCGTTTGGGGGCCAACGTCCTGACTTTC. Filled out from reference TRBV7-9 and TRBJ2-6, the complete variable domain reads DTGVSQNPRHKITKRGQNVTFRCDPISEHNRLYWYRQTLGQGPEFLTYFQNEAQLEKSRLLSDRFSAERPKGSFSTLEIQRTEQGDSAMYLCATRLGANVLTFGAGSRLTVL.

V usage is TRBV5-1 and J usage is TRBJ1-4; D not certain. V was clipped by 0 bases and J by 0 bases, with 6 bases between them. Germline V gene lookup returns CDR1 SGHRS and CDR2 YFSETQ. This CDR3 spans 15 amino acids. For the CDR3, the DNA is TGCGCCAGCAGCTTGGTCGGACCAACTAATGAAAAACTGTTTTTT. Translated: CASSLVGPTNEKLFF.

The gene calls are TRBV27 and TRBJ2-5, with 7 bases aligning to TRBD1. The DNA end is more similar to TRBJ2-7, so the J call may be wrong. Germline CDR1 reads MNHEY; CDR2 reads SMNVEV (reference sequence). The CDR3 length is 14 residues. CDR3 DNA sequence: TGTGCCAGCAGTACGAGACAGGGTACCTACGAGCAGTACTTC. Translating it yields CASSTRQGTYEQYF.

The chain joins TRBV6-6 to TRBJ2-5; TRBD2 aligns across 9 bases. Germline lookup yields CDR1 MNHNY and CDR2 SVGAGI (reference sequence). The trim removed 5 bases at V and 4 bases at J, leaving 2 bases unmatched. The CDR3 is made up of 13 amino acids. The CDR3 nucleotides read TGTGCCAGCAGTCCGACTAGCGGAGAGACCCAGTACTTC. Residues: CASSPTSGETQYF.

The V call is TRBV5-1, the J call TRBJ1-4; 10 bases are a match to TRBD1. CDR1 and CDR2 from the germline V gene are SGHRS and YFSETQ. The CDR3 is 14 amino acids. The V segment lost 4 bases and the J segment 5 bases; nucleotides outside the gene matches: 2. The CDR3 bases are TGCGCCAGCAGCGGGGGACAGGGGAATGAAAAACTGTTTTTT. Translating it yields CASSGGQGNEKLFF.

The V call is TRBV6-1, the J call TRBJ2-1; perhaps TRBD1 as D (6 bases). Trimming stripped 4 bases from V and 7 bases from J, with 14 bases between. This CDR3 has 14 amino acids. In germline, CDR1 is MNHNS, CDR2 SASEGT. The chain's CDR3 is CASSVITGSNEQFF. The CDR3 region has the DNA TGTGCCAGCAGTGTAATTACAGGGAGTAATGAGCAGTTCTTC.

This clone was found a few times. This chain uses TRBV15 with TRBJ1-1; D ambiguous. Germline assignment: CDR1 LNHNV and CDR2 YYDKDF (reference sequence). V shed 0 bases and J shed 5 bases, with 7 bases lying between them. The CDR3 has 13 residues. In DNA, the CDR3 is TGTGCCACCAGCAGAGACCTGGGGACTGAAGCTTTCTTT. It specifies CATSRDLGTEAFF.

V and J are TRBV6-5 and TRBJ2-7, with D possibly TRBD1 on 6 matching bases. V lost 6 bases to trimming and J lost 5 bases, with 11 bases between them. The CDR3 has 12 amino acids. Germline V gives CDR1 MNHEY, CDR2 SVGAGI. CDR3 DNA sequence: TGTGCCAGCAGACGGACAGCCGACGAGCAGTACTTC. It yields the protein CASRRTADEQYF.

The CDR3 region is CAISEGGGYGYTF. CDR3 DNA: TGTGCCATCAGTGAAGGAGGGGGCTATGGCTACACCTTC. The V and J genes are TRBV10-3 and TRBJ1-2; D perhaps matches TRBD1 (6 bases). The CDR3 totals 13 residues. Trimming left V 3 bases short and J 4 bases short, with 9 bases between. Germline-derived CDR1 and CDR2 are ENHRY and SYGVKD.

The CDR3 DNA follows: TGTGCCAGCACCGAGGACAGGGGATCCTACAATGAGCAGTTCTTC. Translation gives CASTEDRGSYNEQFF. The chain joins TRBV6-1 to TRBJ2-1, with TRBD1 identical over 9 bases. The J segment lost 1 base and the V segment lost 7 bases, leaving 5 bases of the junction unmatched. The CDR3 contains 15 residues. Germline CDR1 MNHNS, CDR2 SASEGT.

This clone has only a few counts. The chain couples TRBV7-2 to TRBJ1-6; a weak D match, TRBD1 (5 bases). V lost 3 bases, J lost 5 bases, and 11 bases lay in between. CDR1 SGHTA and CDR2 FQGNSA come from the germline V gene. The CDR3 length is 15 residues. In DNA form, the CDR3 reads TGTGCCAGCAGCTTCTTGGGGGGGGATAATTCACCCCTCCACTTT. Residues: CASSFLGGDNSPLHF.

The chain employs TRBV27 and TRBJ1-2; 7 bases line up with TRBD1. J gave up 4 bases and V 3 bases, and 2 bases lay outside the gene matches. From germline, CDR1 is MNHEY and CDR2 SMNVEV (reference sequence). This CDR3 contains 13 residues. In DNA, the CDR3 is TGTGCCAGCAGTTTGGGACAGTTCTATGGCTACACCTTC. It is translated as CASSLGQFYGYTF.

The chain links TRBV27 to TRBJ2-1; TRBD2 matches 9 bases. With 3 bases clipped from V and 1 base from J, the junction kept 4 bases outside the gene matches. Germline V CDR1 and CDR2: MNHEY, SMNVEV (reference sequence). The CDR3 has 16 residues. CDR3 protein: CASSFLAGGSYNEQFF. CDR3 sequence (DNA): TGTGCCAGCAGTTTCTTGGCGGGGGGGTCCTACAATGAGCAGTTCTTC.

CDR3 DNA: TGTGCCAGCAGTTTAACAGGCAGCTTCTATGGCTACACCTTC. The encoded protein is CASSLTGSFYGYTF. The V call is TRBV28, the J call TRBJ1-2, with a weak D call TRBD1 (5 bases). The CDR3 loop spans 14 amino acids. V dropped 2 bases and J dropped 4 bases, with 11 bases sitting between them. Germline-derived CDR1 and CDR2 are MDHEN and SYDVKM.

This chain links TRBV7-9 with TRBJ2-6, with 10 positions matching TRBD2. Germline trimming cut 8 bases from V and 1 base from J; bases unmatched to any gene: 11. The CDR3 is 18 residues long. Germline V gives CDR1 SEHNR, CDR2 FQNEAQ (reference sequence). CDR3: CASLELIAGGSGANVLTF. For the CDR3, the DNA is TGTGCCAGCCTAGAGCTAATAGCGGGGGGATCTGGGGCCAACGTCCTGACTTTC.

This clone has just a few counts. V gene TRBV28 combines with J gene TRBJ1-5; D is perhaps TRBD1 (5 bases). V was trimmed by 4 bases and J by 1 base, leaving 11 bases between them. The V gene's germline CDR1 is MDHEN and CDR2 SYDVKM. This CDR3 is 15 amino acids long. Here the CDR3 reads CASSSLGGSNQPQHF. CDR3 DNA: TGTGCCAGCAGTTCGCTCGGGGGGAGCAATCAGCCCCAGCATTTT.

CDR3 DNA: TGTGCCAGCAGCTTGGGGGGGCCCCTAACTAACTATGGCTACACCTTC. Translated, it gives CASSLGGPLTNYGYTF. V usage is TRBV5-5 and J usage is TRBJ1-2, with D possibly being TRBD1 (6 bases). Trimming removed 0 bases from V and 0 bases from J, with 12 bases in between. Germline V lookup: CDR1 SGHKS, CDR2 YYEKEE (reference sequence). The CDR3 has 16 residues.

The chain links TRBV2 to TRBJ1-5; D call uncertain. This CDR3 is built from 15 residues. CDR1 SNHLY and CDR2 FYNNEI come from the germline V gene. Deletions cut 3 bases from V and 0 bases from J, with 9 bases between. Here the CDR3 DNA reads TGTGCCAGCAGTGACGCCACACATAGCAATCAGCCCCAGCATTTT. Protein sequence: CASSDATHSNQPQHF. The full variable domain, in which reference TRBV2 and TRBJ1-5 provide the parts outside the CDR3, is EPEVTQTPSHQVTQMGQEVILRCVPISNHLYFYWYRQILGQKVEFLVSFYNNEISEKSEIFDDQFSVERPDGSNFTLKIRSTKLEDSAMYFCASSDATHSNQPQHFGDGTRLSIL.

V is TRBV4-3 and J is TRBJ2-3; 10 bases line up with TRBD2. CDR3 length equals 16 residues. Per the germline V gene, CDR1 is LGHNA and CDR2 is YSLEER. Germline trimming cut 1 base from V and 2 bases from J; bases unmatched to any gene: 3. The CDR3 spells CASSQASGGHTDTQYF. CDR3 in DNA: TGCGCCAGCAGCCAAGCTAGCGGGGGACACACAGATACGCAGTATTTT.

By share of the sample, this clone is large. V and J are TRBV5-1 and TRBJ2-7; 8 bases are shared with TRBD1. There are 14 residues in the CDR3. V was pared by 3 bases and J by 2 bases, with 4 bases of the junction left unmatched. Per the germline V gene, CDR1 is SGHRS and CDR2 is YFSETQ. CDR3 amino acids: CASSSGQGAYEQYF. CDR3 DNA sequence: TGCGCCAGCAGCTCTGGACAGGGAGCCTACGAGCAGTACTTC.

This chain connects TRBV6-6 to TRBJ2-7; 8 bases line up with TRBD1. This CDR3 contains 13 residues. Trimming at V came to 8 bases and at J to 3 bases, leaving 6 bases not matched to a gene. From germline, CDR1 is MNHNY and CDR2 SVGAGI (reference sequence). The CDR3 spells CASGTGILYEQYF. Here the CDR3 DNA reads TGTGCCAGCGGGACAGGAATCCTCTACGAGCAGTACTTC.

This clone was recorded a few times. The chain has TRBV25-1 and TRBJ1-3, with 8 bases identical to TRBD1. There are 18 residues in the CDR3. Trimming at V came to 2 bases and at J to 1 base, leaving 10 bases not matched to a gene. Per germline, CDR1 MGHDK and CDR2 SYGVNS. The CDR3 DNA is TGTGCCAGCAGTGAAGTGGGCACAGGGGGTCCTTCTGGAAACACCATATATTTT. This codes for CASSEVGTGGPSGNTIYF.

The genes are TRBV4-1 and TRBJ2-5, with D perhaps assigned TRBD1 or TRBD2 (5 bases each). The CDR3 extends over 14 amino acids. CDR1 and CDR2 from the germline V gene are MGHRA and YSYEKL. V was pared by 4 bases and J by 1 base, with 10 bases between. Here the CDR3 reads CASSLRDLQETQYF. Here the CDR3 DNA reads TGCGCCAGCAGCCTCAGGGACCTCCAAGAGACCCAGTACTTC.

The rearrangement joins TRBV27 to TRBJ2-7; TRBD2 is a possible D gene (6 bases). The V end was cut by 2 bases, the J end by 1 base, with 9 bases between. Germline lookup yields CDR1 MNHEY and CDR2 SMNVEV (reference sequence). CDR3 length: 14 residues. The chain's CDR3 is CASSLIGRSYEQYF. CDR3 bases: TGTGCCAGCAGTTTAATAGGGAGGTCCTACGAGCAGTACTTC.